This T cell receptor (beta chain) was captured in a study of T cell responses to AZD1222 COVID-19 vaccine. Study-level findings and limits: Spike as a whole was targeted by vaccine-associated CD4 TCRs, dominant at 160-218 and 743-854. Clonal diversity may have been underestimated in mostly white British donors.

With respect to this clone: Antigen: not known.

The CDR3 runs to 15 residues. Trimming removed 4 bases from V and 5 bases from J, with 18 bases in between. Germline CDR1 is SGDLS and CDR2 is YYNGEE. The data were produced by immunoSEQ multiplex PCR, yet TCRdb's version contains in-frame clones alone and is incomplete. The sample yields approximately 100,000 clones, about 88% seen once. The sample consisted of peripheral blood, taken 28 days after the second AZD1222 dose. The chain couples TRBV9 to TRBJ2-5; no clear D gene. The clonotype was recovered from an adult who received the AZD1222 COVID-19 vaccine. As DNA, the CDR3 is TGTGCCAGCAGCCTAAGTTCTGGGTCACGGGAGACCCAGTACTTC. Protein sequence: CASSLSSGSRETQYF.